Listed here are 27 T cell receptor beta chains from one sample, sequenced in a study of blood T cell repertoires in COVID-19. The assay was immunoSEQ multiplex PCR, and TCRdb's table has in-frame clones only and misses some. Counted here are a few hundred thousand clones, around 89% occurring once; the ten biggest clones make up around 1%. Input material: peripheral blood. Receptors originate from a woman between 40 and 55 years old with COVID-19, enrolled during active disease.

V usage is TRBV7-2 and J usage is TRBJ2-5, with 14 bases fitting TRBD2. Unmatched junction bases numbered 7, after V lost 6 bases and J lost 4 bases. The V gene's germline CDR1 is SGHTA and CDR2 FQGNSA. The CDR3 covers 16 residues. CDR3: CASSWTSGGYGETQYF. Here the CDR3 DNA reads TGTGCCAGCAGTTGGACTAGCGGGGGGTACGGAGAGACCCAGTACTTC.

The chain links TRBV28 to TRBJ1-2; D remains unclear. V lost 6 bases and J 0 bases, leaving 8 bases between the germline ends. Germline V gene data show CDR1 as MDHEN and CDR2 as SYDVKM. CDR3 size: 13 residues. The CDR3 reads CASRPSPNYGYTF. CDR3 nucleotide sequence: TGTGCCAGCAGACCTAGCCCTAACTATGGCTACACCTTC.

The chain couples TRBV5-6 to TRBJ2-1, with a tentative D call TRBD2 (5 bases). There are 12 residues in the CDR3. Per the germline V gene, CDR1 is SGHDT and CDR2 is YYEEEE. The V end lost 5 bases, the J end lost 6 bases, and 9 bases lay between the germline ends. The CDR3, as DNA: TGTGCCAGCAGAGAGGACTTCAATGAGCAGTTCTTC. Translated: CASREDFNEQFF.

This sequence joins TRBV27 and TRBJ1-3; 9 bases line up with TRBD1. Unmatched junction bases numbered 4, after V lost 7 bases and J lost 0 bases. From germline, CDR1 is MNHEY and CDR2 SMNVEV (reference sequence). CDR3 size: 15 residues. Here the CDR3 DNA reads TGTGCCAGCAAACCGGGACAGGGCTCTGGAAACACCATATATTTT. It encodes CASKPGQGSGNTIYF.

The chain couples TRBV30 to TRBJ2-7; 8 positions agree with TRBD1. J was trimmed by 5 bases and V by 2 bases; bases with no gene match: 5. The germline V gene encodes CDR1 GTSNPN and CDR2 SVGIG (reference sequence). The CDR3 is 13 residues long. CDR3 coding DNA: TGTGCCTGGAGTCCTGGACAGGGCCACGAGCAGTACTTC. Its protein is CAWSPGQGHEQYF.

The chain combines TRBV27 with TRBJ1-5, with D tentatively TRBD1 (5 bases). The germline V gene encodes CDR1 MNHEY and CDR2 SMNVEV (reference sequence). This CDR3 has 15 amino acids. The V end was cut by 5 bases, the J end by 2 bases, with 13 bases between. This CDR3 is CASSPRGGGNQPQHF. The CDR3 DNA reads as TGTGCCAGCAGTCCTAGGGGAGGTGGCAATCAGCCCCAGCATTTT.

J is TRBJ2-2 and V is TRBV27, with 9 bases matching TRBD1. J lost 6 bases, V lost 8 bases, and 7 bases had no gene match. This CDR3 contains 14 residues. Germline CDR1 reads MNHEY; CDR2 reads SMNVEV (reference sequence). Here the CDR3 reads CASQTGGSAGELFF. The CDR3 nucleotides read TGTGCCAGCCAGACAGGGGGATCGGCCGGGGAGCTGTTTTTT.

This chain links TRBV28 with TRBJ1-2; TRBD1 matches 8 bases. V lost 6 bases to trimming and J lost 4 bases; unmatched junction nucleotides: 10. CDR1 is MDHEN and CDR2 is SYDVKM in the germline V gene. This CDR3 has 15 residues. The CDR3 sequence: CASSPPDRVIYGYTF. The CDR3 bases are TGTGCCAGCAGCCCCCCGGACAGGGTGATCTATGGCTACACCTTC.

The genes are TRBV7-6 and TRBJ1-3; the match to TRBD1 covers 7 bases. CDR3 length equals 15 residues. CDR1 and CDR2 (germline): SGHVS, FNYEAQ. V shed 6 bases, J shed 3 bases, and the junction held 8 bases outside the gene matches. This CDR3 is CASSSTGTNGNTIYF. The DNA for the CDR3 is TGTGCCAGCAGTTCGACAGGGACGAATGGAAACACCATATATTTT. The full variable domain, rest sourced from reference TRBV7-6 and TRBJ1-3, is GAGVSQSPRYKVTKRGQDVALRCDPISGHVSLYWYRQALGQGPEFLTYFNYEAQQDKSGLPNDRFSAERPEGSISTLTIQRTEQRDSAMYRCASSSTGTNGNTIYFGEGSWLTVV.

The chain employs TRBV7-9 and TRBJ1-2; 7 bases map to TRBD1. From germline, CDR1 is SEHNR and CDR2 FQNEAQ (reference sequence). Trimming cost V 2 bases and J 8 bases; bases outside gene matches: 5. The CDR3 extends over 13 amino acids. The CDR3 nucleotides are TGTGCCAGCAGCTTATCCAGGGGGGAAGGCTACACCTTC. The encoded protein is CASSLSRGEGYTF.

Written as DNA, the CDR3 is TGTGCCAGCAGCTTAGTGGGGACAAGCGGTACAGATACGCAGTATTTT. Translation: CASSLVGTSGTDTQYF. The chain couples TRBV7-2 to TRBJ2-3; a possible D gene is TRBD1 (6 bases). CDR1 SGHTA and CDR2 FQGNSA come from the germline V gene. Trimming removed 1 base at V and 3 bases at J, with 14 bases between. This CDR3 is built from 16 residues.

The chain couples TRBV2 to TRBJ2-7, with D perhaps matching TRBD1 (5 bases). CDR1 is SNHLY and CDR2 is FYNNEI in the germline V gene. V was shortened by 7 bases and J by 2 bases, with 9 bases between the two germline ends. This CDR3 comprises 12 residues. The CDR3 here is CASTQGPYEQYF. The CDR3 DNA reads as TGTGCCAGCACTCAGGGCCCCTACGAGCAGTACTTC.

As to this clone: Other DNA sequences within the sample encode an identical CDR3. CDR3 sequence reads: CASSPITTGAETQYF. CDR3 in DNA: TGTGCCAGCAGTCCAATAACGACAGGGGCGGAGACCCAGTACTTC. The rearrangement uses TRBV28 and TRBJ2-5; 8 bases agree with TRBD1. Unmatched junction bases numbered 10, after V lost 5 bases and J lost 5 bases. CDR1 is MDHEN, CDR2 SYDVKM, per germline. This CDR3 spans 15 amino acids.

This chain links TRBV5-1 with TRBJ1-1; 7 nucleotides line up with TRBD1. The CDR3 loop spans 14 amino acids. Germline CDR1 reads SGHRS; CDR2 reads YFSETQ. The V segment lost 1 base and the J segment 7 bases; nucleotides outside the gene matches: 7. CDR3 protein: CASSLTGEGYEAFF. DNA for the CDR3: TGCGCCAGCAGCTTGACAGGGGAAGGGTATGAAGCTTTCTTT.

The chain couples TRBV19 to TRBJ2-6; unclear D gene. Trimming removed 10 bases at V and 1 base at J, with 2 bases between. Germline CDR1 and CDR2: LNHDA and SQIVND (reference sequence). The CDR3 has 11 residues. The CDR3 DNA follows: TGTGCCACTTCTGGGGCCAACGTCCTGACTTTC. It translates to CATSGANVLTF.

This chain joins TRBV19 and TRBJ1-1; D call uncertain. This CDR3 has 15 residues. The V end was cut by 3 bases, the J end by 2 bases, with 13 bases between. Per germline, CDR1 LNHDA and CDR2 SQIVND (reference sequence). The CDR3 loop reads CASSIFPGLNTEAFF. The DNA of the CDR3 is TGTGCCAGTAGTATCTTTCCAGGACTTAACACTGAAGCTTTCTTT.

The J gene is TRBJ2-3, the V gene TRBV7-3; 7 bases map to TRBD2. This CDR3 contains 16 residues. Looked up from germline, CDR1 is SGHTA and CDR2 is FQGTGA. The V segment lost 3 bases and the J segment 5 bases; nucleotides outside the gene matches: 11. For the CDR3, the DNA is TGTGCCAGCAGCTTGCGAATGGGCGGGAGTGGAGATACGCAGTATTTT. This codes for CASSLRMGGSGDTQYF.

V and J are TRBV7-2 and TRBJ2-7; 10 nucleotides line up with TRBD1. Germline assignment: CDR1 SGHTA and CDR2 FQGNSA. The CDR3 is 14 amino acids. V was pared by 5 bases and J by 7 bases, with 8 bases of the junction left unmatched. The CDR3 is CASSGRDRGGEQYF. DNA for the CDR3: TGTGCCAGCAGCGGCCGGGACAGGGGCGGAGAGCAGTACTTC.

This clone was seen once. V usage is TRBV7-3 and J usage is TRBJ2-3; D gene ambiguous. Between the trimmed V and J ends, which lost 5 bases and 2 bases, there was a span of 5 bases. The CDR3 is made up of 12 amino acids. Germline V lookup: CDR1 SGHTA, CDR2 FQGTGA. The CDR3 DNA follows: TGTGCCAGCAGCCCCAACACAGATACGCAGTATTTT. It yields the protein CASSPNTDTQYF.

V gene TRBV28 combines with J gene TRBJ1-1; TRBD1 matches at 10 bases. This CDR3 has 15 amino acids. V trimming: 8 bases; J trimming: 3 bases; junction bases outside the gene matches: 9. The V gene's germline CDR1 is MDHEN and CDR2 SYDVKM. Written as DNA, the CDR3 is TGTGCCAGCGACCGACAGGGGGCGGGAGACACTGAAGCTTTCTTT. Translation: CASDRQGAGDTEAFF. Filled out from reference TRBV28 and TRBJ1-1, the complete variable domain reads DVKVTQSSRYLVKRTGEKVFLECVQDMDHENMFWYRQDPGLGLRLIYFSYDVKMKEKGDIPEGYSVSREKKERFSLILESASTNQTSMYLCASDRQGAGDTEAFFGQGTRLTVV.

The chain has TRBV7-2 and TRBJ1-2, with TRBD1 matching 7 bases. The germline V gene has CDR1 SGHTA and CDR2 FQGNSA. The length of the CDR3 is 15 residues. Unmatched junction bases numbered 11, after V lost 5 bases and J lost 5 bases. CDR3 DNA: TGTGCCAGCAGCCAGGGTCCCGGGACAGCTTATGGCTACACCTTC. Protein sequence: CASSQGPGTAYGYTF.

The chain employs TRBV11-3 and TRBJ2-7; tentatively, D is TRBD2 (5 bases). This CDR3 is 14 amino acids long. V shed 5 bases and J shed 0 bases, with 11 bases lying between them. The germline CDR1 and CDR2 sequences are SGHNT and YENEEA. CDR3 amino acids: CASSPGSVSYEQYF. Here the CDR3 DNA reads TGTGCCAGCAGCCCGGGAAGTGTCTCCTACGAGCAGTACTTC.

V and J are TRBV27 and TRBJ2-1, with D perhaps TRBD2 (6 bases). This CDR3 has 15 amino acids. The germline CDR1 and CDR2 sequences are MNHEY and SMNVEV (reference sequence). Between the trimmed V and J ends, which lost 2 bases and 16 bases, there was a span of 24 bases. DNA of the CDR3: TGTGCCAGCAGTTTAGAGGGTGGGGGGTCCACACTTCAATTCTTC. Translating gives CASSLEGGGSTLQFF.

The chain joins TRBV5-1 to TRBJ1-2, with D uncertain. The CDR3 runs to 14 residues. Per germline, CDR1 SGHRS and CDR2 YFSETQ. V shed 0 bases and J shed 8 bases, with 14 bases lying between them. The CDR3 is CASSLAAPREGYTF. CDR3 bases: TGCGCCAGCAGCTTGGCGGCCCCTCGGGAGGGCTACACCTTC. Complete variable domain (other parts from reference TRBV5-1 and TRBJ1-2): KAGVTQTPRYLIKTRGQQVTLSCSPISGHRSVSWYQQTPGQGLQFLFEYFSETQRNKGNFPGRFSGRQFSNSRSEMNVSTLELGDSALYLCASSLAAPREGYTFGSGTRLTVV.

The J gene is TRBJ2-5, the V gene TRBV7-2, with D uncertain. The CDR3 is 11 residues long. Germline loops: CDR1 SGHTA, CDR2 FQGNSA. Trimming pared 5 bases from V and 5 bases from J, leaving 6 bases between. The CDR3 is CASSQVETQYF. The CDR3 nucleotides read TGTGCCAGCAGCCAGGTGGAGACCCAGTACTTC.

CDR3 bases: TGTGCCAGCAGTACACTACAGGGTTTTGAGCAGTTCTTC. Protein sequence: CASSTLQGFEQFF. The chain links TRBV28 to TRBJ2-1, with D possibly TRBD1 on 6 matching bases. CDR3 length equals 13 residues. The germline gives CDR1 MDHEN, CDR2 SYDVKM. V dropped 5 bases and J dropped 9 bases, with 14 bases sitting between them. The whole variable domain, filled in from reference TRBV28 and TRBJ2-1, reads DVKVTQSSRYLVKRTGEKVFLECVQDMDHENMFWYRQDPGLGLRLIYFSYDVKMKEKGDIPEGYSVSREKKERFSLILESASTNQTSMYLCASSTLQGFEQFFGPGTRLTVL.

The CDR3 DNA sequence: TGTGCCAGCAGCCCTGGCGGGGACAGTAACTATGGCTACACCTTC. Protein sequence: CASSPGGDSNYGYTF. J is TRBJ1-2 and V is TRBV6-4; the match to TRBD1 covers 7 bases. Per the germline V gene, CDR1 is MRHNA and CDR2 is SNTAGT. Trimming removed 6 bases from V and 1 base from J; junction bases left unmatched: 8. This CDR3 is 15 amino acids long.